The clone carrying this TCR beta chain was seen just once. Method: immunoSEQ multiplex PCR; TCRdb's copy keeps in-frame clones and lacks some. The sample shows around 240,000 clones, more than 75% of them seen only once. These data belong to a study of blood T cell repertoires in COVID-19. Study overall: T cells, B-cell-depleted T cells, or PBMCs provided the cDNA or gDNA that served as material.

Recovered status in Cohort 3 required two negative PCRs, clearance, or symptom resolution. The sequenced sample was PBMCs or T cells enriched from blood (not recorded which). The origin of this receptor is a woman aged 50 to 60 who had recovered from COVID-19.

CDR3 sequence: CAWIQGTSPSEQFF. The CDR3 bases are TGTGCCTGGATACAGGGGACAAGCCCTAGTGAGCAGTTCTTC. The V and J genes are TRBV30 and TRBJ2-1, with 7 positions matching TRBD1. V shed 4 bases and J 9 bases; nucleotides not matched to a gene: 12. Germline V gives CDR1 GTSNPN, CDR2 SVGIG (reference sequence). The length of the CDR3 is 14 residues.